This T cell receptor beta chain was recovered during a study of memory CD4+ T cells and cytomegalovirus serostatus. As for the study in general: Donors were healthy Belgian adults, several CMV seropositive and about two dozen seronegative. Study-wide points: The CMV-associated TCR signature appears largely within the CD4+ memory repertoire.

The sort gate was single viable CD3+CD4+CD8-CD45RO+ cells for memory CD4+ T cells. After thawing, CD4+ T cells were positively selected. In the source study's methods: After removing out-of-frame reads, around 2 million distinct TCRbeta sequences remained. Sequenced by immunoSEQ multiplex PCR; TCRdb stores in-frame clones only, minus some. V, J and clone size are those of that table, while D and trimming were read from the DNA. The sample has 55,000 to 65,000 clones; under 90% are singletons. There are a few counts of this clone. Its target is not known. CDR1 and CDR2 (germline): SNHLY, FYNNEI. This CDR3 is 12 amino acids long. The germline V and J ends were trimmed by 7 bases and 2 bases, with 5 bases remaining between them.

This TCR derives from an adult in good health and CMV-seronegative. Some clones in this sample may be carry-over from other donors' samples. The chain couples TRBV2 to TRBJ1-4, with D unresolved. The source material was memory CD4+ T cells from blood. DNA of the CDR3: TGTGCCAGCACGGGGACTAATGAAAAACTGTTTTTT. Translating gives CASTGTNEKLFF.